This T cell receptor (beta chain) emerged from a study of regulatory T cells in long-lasting Graves disease. Time point given: newly diagnosed GD, antithyroid drugs for less than 3 months. PBMCs provided the RNA from which the TCR library was made. American Thyroid Association guidelines defined how Graves' disease was diagnosed. This clonotype occurred once. CDR3 length: 19 amino acids. The trim removed 3 bases at V and 2 bases at J, leaving 10 bases unmatched. Germline V lookup: CDR1 SNHLY, CDR2 FYNNEI. To make TCR beta libraries, researchers used iRepertoire HTBI primers and Arm-PCR of CDR3 regions. TCRdb recomputed calls from the multiplex PCR reads with MiXCR, one row per CDR3 protein. This table holds about 470,000 distinct CDR3 sequences, 14% to 15% found once. The sample also formed part of further work on T cells in Graves' hyperthyroidism and ophthalmopathy. That work states: Not enrolled were patients with uncontrolled infection, other autoimmune disease, pregnancy or lactation.

This sequence joins TRBV2 and TRBJ2-5; the match to TRBD2 covers 15 bases. This sample comprised peripheral blood mononuclear cells (PBMCs), obtained at new diagnosis, from a patient treated with antithyroid drugs. The clonotype was recovered from a woman in her twenties or thirties with Graves disease. CDR3 bases: TGTGCCAGCAGTGAGTGGACAGGACTAGCGGGAGGGCCACAAGAGACCCAGTACTTC. This translates into CASSEWTGLAGGPQETQYF.